The 29 T cell receptor beta chains given below trace back to one sample, sequenced in a study of T-cell memory formation after mild COVID-19. In TCRdb, the 5' RACE reads were re-called with MiXCR into one record per CDR3 protein. This table has fewer than 250,000 distinct CDR3 sequences, 10% appearing once. The source material was PBMCs or a T cell subset sorted from them (not recorded which). The receptors here all came from a man in his late teens or twenties who had mild COVID-19 (a few samples of this study predate the infection). Cell type and time point are not known.

CDR3 residues: CASRRAKTEAFF. CDR3 in DNA: TGTGCCAGCCGCAGGGCGAAGACTGAAGCTTTCTTT. The rearrangement links TRBV19 to TRBJ1-1, with TRBD1 as a possible D gene (5 bases). Trimming shortened V by 9 bases and J by 5 bases, and 13 bases separated the two germline ends. In germline, CDR1 is LNHDA, CDR2 SQIVND (reference sequence). This CDR3 is built from 12 residues.

The chain recombines TRBV6-5 with TRBJ2-3, with TRBD2 as a possible D gene (6 bases). The CDR3 loop spans 15 amino acids. Trimming removed 7 bases from V and 6 bases from J, with 20 bases in between. CDR1 and CDR2 from the germline V gene are MNHEY and SVGAGI. The CDR3 is CASTTRIGGKDTQYF. CDR3 DNA sequence: TGTGCCAGCACCACCCGCATTGGGGGGAAGGATACGCAGTATTTT.

This clonotype was counted between two and nine times. This sequence joins TRBV4-3 and TRBJ1-5; D might be TRBD1 (6 bases). Trimming took off 3 bases at V and 4 bases at J, with 10 bases between the two ends. CDR1 and CDR2 from the germline V gene are LGHNA and YSLEER. The CDR3 has 14 residues. CDR3 coding DNA: TGCGCCAGCAGCCAGGAGGGGGGAAATCAGCCCCAGCATTTT. Translation: CASSQEGGNQPQHF.

The chain recombines TRBV7-3 with TRBJ2-1; 9 nucleotides agree with TRBD2. Per germline, CDR1 SGHTA and CDR2 FQGTGA. V lost 3 bases to trimming and J lost 6 bases; unmatched junction nucleotides: 6. The CDR3 spans 15 residues. CDR3 protein: CASSLYAGGSNEQFF. Here the CDR3 DNA reads TGTGCCAGCAGCTTGTATGCGGGGGGGAGCAATGAGCAGTTCTTC.

This clonotype has a handful of counts. CDR3 DNA: TGCAGTGCTAGAACAACTAGCGGGGGTTTCGGGGAGCTGTTTTTT. Protein sequence: CSARTTSGGFGELFF. The rearrangement links TRBV20-1 to TRBJ2-2; 11 bases line up with TRBD2. The J segment lost 7 bases and the V segment lost 2 bases, leaving 6 bases of the junction unmatched. The CDR3 length is 15 residues. From germline, CDR1 is DFQATT and CDR2 SNEGSKA (reference sequence).

This clonotype came up a few times. V and J are TRBV12-3 or TRBV12-4 and TRBJ2-1, with unresolved D. Trimming took off 6 bases at V and 7 bases at J, with 13 bases between the two ends. The CDR3 runs 13 residues. CDR3 amino acids: CASSSTQPNEQFF. In nucleotides, the CDR3 is TGTGCCAGCAGCTCTACCCAACCAAATGAGCAGTTCTTC.

The V call is TRBV28, the J call TRBJ1-1; a weak D match, TRBD1 (5 bases). Germline lookup yields CDR1 MDHEN and CDR2 SYDVKM. The V and J ends lost 3 bases and 0 bases respectively, with 17 bases between them. The CDR3 is made up of 17 amino acids. The CDR3 nucleotides read TGTGCCAGCAGTTTCCCTCGGGGGACCCACATGAACACTGAAGCTTTCTTT. This encodes CASSFPRGTHMNTEAFF.

This clonotype has a handful of counts. The V gene is TRBV20-1, the J gene TRBJ1-2; tentatively, D is TRBD1 (6 bases). The CDR3 has 10 residues. V lost 4 bases and J lost 12, with 12 bases in between. The germline V gene encodes CDR1 DFQATT and CDR2 SNEGSKA (reference sequence). The CDR3 is CSAIGTRDTF. CDR3 nucleotides: TGCAGTGCTATCGGGACAAGGGACACCTTC.

V gene TRBV7-2 combines with J gene TRBJ2-1; no firm D call. The V end was cut by 0 bases, the J end by 2 bases, with 5 bases between. The CDR3 is 14 residues long. Germline V lookup: CDR1 SGHTA, CDR2 FQGNSA. The CDR3 protein is CASSLAAAYNEQFF. In DNA form, the CDR3 reads TGTGCCAGCAGCTTAGCTGCGGCCTACAATGAGCAGTTCTTC.

A few counts support this clonotype. CDR3 protein: CASGTAAQPQHF. The CDR3 region has the DNA TGTGCCAGCGGGACAGCCGCTCAGCCCCAGCATTTT. The chain has TRBV7-9 and TRBJ1-5; 7 bases align to TRBD1. The CDR3 is 12 amino acids. Trimming at V came to 8 bases and at J to 6 bases, leaving 4 bases not matched to a gene. Germline V gives CDR1 SEHNR, CDR2 FQNEAQ (reference sequence).

This clonotype appeared a few times. The chain is built from TRBV20-1 and TRBJ1-1; possible D gene TRBD1, 5 bases. CDR3 length: 14 amino acids. Germline CDR1 DFQATT, CDR2 SNEGSKA (reference sequence). Trimming stripped 2 bases from V and 3 bases from J, with 13 bases between. Here the CDR3 DNA reads TGCAGTGCTAGATGGGGCGGGACCTACACTGAAGCTTTCTTT. Translation gives CSARWGGTYTEAFF.

Only a few counts were recorded for this clonotype. The V and J genes are TRBV4-3 and TRBJ2-3, with unresolved D. Germline V gene sequence: CDR1 LGHNA, CDR2 YSLEER. The CDR3 loop spans 13 amino acids. V lost 4 bases to trimming and J lost 4 bases, with 9 bases between them. The DNA of the CDR3 is TGCGCCAGCAGCCCCGGGCCCCCAGATACGCAGTATTTT. It specifies CASSPGPPDTQYF.

The V gene is TRBV7-2, the J gene TRBJ2-7, with TRBD2 identical over 11 bases. The CDR3 loop spans 14 amino acids. With 3 bases clipped from V and 4 bases from J, the junction kept 2 bases outside the gene matches. Germline loops: CDR1 SGHTA, CDR2 FQGNSA. CDR3 protein: CASSFSGGAYEQYV. CDR3 sequence (DNA): TGTGCCAGCAGCTTTAGCGGGGGGGCGTACGAGCAGTACGTC.

V is TRBV28 and J is TRBJ2-3; 8 nucleotides agree with TRBD2. This CDR3 region has 15 residues. V was clipped by 7 bases and J by 0 bases; unmatched bases: 6. Germline-derived CDR1 and CDR2 are MDHEN and SYDVKM. The CDR3 spells CASTSLAGSTDTQYF. CDR3 DNA sequence: TGTGCCAGCACCTCTCTAGCGGGTAGCACAGATACGCAGTATTTT.

This clonotype has more than one count but fewer than ten. This chain uses TRBV28 with TRBJ1-5; no definite D call. Germline V CDR1 and CDR2: MDHEN, SYDVKM. CDR3 length equals 11 residues. As DNA, the CDR3 is TGTGCTTCGGGGAGGGATCAGCCCCAGCATTTT. Translating it yields CASGRDQPQHF.

This clonotype showed up many times. This sequence joins TRBV29-1 and TRBJ1-1, with no clear D. Per the germline V gene, CDR1 is SQVTM and CDR2 is ANQGSEA. V shed 0 bases and J shed 4 bases, with 12 bases lying between them. The CDR3 covers 14 residues. In DNA form, the CDR3 reads TGCAGCGTTGAAGATACGGTAAAAGGCACTGAAGCTTTCTTT. Translating gives CSVEDTVKGTEAFF.

The gene calls are TRBV6-1 and TRBJ1-1; D is unresolved. Trimming removed 7 bases at V and 4 bases at J, with 13 bases between. The CDR3 length is 13 residues. The germline V gene encodes CDR1 MNHNS and CDR2 SASEGT. The chain's CDR3 is CASIFRAGTEAFF. CDR3 DNA sequence: TGTGCCAGCATCTTTCGTGCGGGCACTGAAGCTTTCTTT.

The genes are TRBV7-2 and TRBJ1-3, with D maybe TRBD1 (6 bases). This CDR3 spans 16 amino acids. Germline-derived CDR1 and CDR2 are SGHTA and FQGNSA. V was pared by 5 bases and J by 7 bases, with 21 bases between. Here the CDR3 reads CASSQYTGPVGNTIYF. CDR3 nucleotide sequence: TGTGCCAGCAGCCAGTACACAGGGCCGGTCGGGAACACCATATATTTT.

This clonotype was counted a few times. The chain combines TRBV6-5 with TRBJ2-1; D gene uncertain. CDR3 size: 15 residues. The V and J ends lost 0 bases and 2 bases respectively, with 8 bases between them. The germline CDR1 and CDR2 sequences are MNHEY and SVGAGI. CDR3 DNA: TGTGCCAGCAGTTACTCGAGGCTTCCCTACAATGAGCAGTTCTTC. Translated: CASSYSRLPYNEQFF.

The rearrangement links TRBV5-1 to TRBJ2-5; TRBD2 is a possible D gene (5 bases). Germline CDR1 is SGHRS and CDR2 is YFSETQ. Trimming removed 1 base from V and 5 bases from J, with 9 bases in between. The CDR3 totals 13 residues. Here the CDR3 DNA reads TGCGCCAGCAGCTTGAGCCCGGGGGAGACCCAGTACTTC. Its protein is CASSLSPGETQYF.

This rearrangement joins TRBV7-9 to TRBJ2-7; 10 bases align to TRBD2. The trim removed 0 bases at V and 9 bases at J, leaving 5 bases unmatched. Germline CDR1 reads SEHNR; CDR2 reads FQNEAQ (reference sequence). This CDR3 has 14 residues. The CDR3 nucleotides are TGTGCCAGCAGCTTAGCGTCTAGCGGGGGCGCGCAGTACTTC. As protein: CASSLASSGGAQYF.

The chain has TRBV6-5 and TRBJ1-2, with a weak D call TRBD1 (5 bases). V lost 6 bases and J lost 6, with 14 bases in between. CDR3 length equals 13 residues. Germline assignment: CDR1 MNHEY and CDR2 SVGAGI. The CDR3 loop is CASSTGTWNGYTF. CDR3 bases: TGTGCCAGCAGCACCGGGACCTGGAATGGCTACACCTTC.

This clonotype was recorded a few times. J is TRBJ1-5 and V is TRBV20-1, with D maybe TRBD1 (5 bases). CDR3 length: 14 residues. Germline assignment: CDR1 DFQATT and CDR2 SNEGSKA (reference sequence). The V gene lost 4 bases and the J gene lost 4 bases, with 14 bases spanning the gap. The CDR3 DNA is TGCAGTGCTAATATGGGACTCTGGAATCAGCCCCAGCATTTT. Protein: CSANMGLWNQPQHF.

This chain uses TRBV7-3 with TRBJ2-3; 10 bases are shared with TRBD2. The germline V gene encodes CDR1 SGHTA and CDR2 FQGTGA. J gave up 2 bases and V 0 bases, and 8 bases lay outside the gene matches. This CDR3 is built from 18 residues. DNA of the CDR3: TGTGCCAGCAGCTTAACTCCTGGGACTAGCGAATACACAGATACGCAGTATTTT. Translating it yields CASSLTPGTSEYTDTQYF. Using reference TRBV7-3 and TRBJ2-3 for the parts outside the CDR3, the full variable domain is GAGVSQTPSNKVTEKGKYVELRCDPISGHTALYWYRQSLGQGPEFLIYFQGTGAADDSGLPNDRFFAVRPEGSVSTLKIQRTERGDSAVYLCASSLTPGTSEYTDTQYFGPGTRLTVL.

V is TRBV19 and J is TRBJ1-5, with 9 positions matching TRBD1. This CDR3 has 14 amino acids. CDR1 is LNHDA, CDR2 SQIVND, per germline (reference sequence). V shed 5 bases and J 7 bases; nucleotides not matched to a gene: 6. The chain's CDR3 is CASSVRTGVQPQHF. The DNA of the CDR3 is TGTGCCAGTAGTGTACGGACAGGGGTGCAGCCCCAGCATTTT.

The sample holds many counts of this clonotype. The chain combines TRBV6-6 with TRBJ2-7, with D unclear. Germline assignment: CDR1 MNHNY and CDR2 SVGAGI (reference sequence). There are 13 residues in the CDR3. V lost 0 bases and J 0 bases, leaving 3 bases between the germline ends. In DNA form, the CDR3 reads TGTGCCAGCAGTTACTCCCCCTCCTACGAGCAGTACGTC. Amino acid sequence: CASSYSPSYEQYV.

This chain joins TRBV10-2 and TRBJ1-5; D not resolved. The germline V gene encodes CDR1 WSHSY and CDR2 SAAADI. V was trimmed by 6 bases and J by 5 bases, leaving 11 bases between them. This CDR3 comprises 13 residues. The CDR3 DNA follows: TGCGCCAGCAGCCCCGAGAGGGATCAGCCCCAGCATTTT. It codes for CASSPERDQPQHF.

This clonotype has more than one count but fewer than ten. CDR3 bases: TGTGCCAGCAGGGAGGGCTACTACAATGAGCAGTTCTTC. Translation: CASREGYYNEQFF. This chain joins TRBV12-3 or TRBV12-4 and TRBJ2-1; maybe TRBD2 (6 bases). Trimming took off 6 bases at V and 3 bases at J, with 9 bases between the two ends. This CDR3 has 13 residues.

This chain connects TRBV7-3 to TRBJ1-1; D is unresolved. The germline V gene encodes CDR1 SGHTA and CDR2 FQGTGA. The CDR3 is made up of 12 amino acids. Trimming stripped 7 bases from V and 4 bases from J, with 10 bases between. DNA for the CDR3: TGTGCCAGCATGGGGATGGGCACTGAAGCTTTCTTT. Translation gives CASMGMGTEAFF.